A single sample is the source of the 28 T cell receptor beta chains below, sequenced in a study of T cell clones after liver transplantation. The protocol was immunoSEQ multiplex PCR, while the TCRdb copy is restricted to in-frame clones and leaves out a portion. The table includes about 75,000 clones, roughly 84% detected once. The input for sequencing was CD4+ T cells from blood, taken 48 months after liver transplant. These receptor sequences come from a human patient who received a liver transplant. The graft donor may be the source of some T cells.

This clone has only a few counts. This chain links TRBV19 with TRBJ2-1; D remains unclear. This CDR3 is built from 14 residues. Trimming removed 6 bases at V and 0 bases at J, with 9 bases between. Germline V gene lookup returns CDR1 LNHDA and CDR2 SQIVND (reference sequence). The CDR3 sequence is CASRVLSSYNEQFF. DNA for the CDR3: TGTGCCAGTAGGGTCCTTAGCTCCTACAATGAGCAGTTCTTC.

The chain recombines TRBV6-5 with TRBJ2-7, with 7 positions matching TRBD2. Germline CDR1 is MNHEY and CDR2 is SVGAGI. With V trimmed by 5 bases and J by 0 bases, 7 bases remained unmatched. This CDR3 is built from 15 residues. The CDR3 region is CASSPRGVGSYEQYF. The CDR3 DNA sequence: TGTGCCAGCAGTCCACGGGGGGTAGGCTCCTACGAGCAGTACTTC.

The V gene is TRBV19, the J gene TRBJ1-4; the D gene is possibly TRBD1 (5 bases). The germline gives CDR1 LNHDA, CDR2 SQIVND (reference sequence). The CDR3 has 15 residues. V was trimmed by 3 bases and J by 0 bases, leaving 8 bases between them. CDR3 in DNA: TGTGCCAGTAGTATGTCGGGGGCAACTAATGAAAAACTGTTTTTT. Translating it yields CASSMSGATNEKLFF. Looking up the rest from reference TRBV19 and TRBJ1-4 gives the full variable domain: DGGITQSPKYLFRKEGQNVTLSCEQNLNHDAMYWYRQDPGQGLRLIYYSQIVNDFQKGDIAEGYSVSREKKESFPLTVTSAQKNPTAFYLCASSMSGATNEKLFFGSGTQLSVL.

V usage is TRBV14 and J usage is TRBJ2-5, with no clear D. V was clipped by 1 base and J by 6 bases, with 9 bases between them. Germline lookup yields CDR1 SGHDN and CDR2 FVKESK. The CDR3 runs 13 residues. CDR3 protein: CASSQGLLQTQYF. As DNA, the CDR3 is TGTGCCAGCAGCCAAGGGCTGTTACAGACCCAGTACTTC.

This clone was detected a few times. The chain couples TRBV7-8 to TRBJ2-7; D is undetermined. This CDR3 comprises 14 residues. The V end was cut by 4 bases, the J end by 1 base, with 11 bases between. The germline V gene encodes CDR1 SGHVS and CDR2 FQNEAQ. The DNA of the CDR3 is TGTGCCAGCAGCTATTCCGGGTCATCCTACGAGCAGTACTTC. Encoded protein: CASSYSGSSYEQYF. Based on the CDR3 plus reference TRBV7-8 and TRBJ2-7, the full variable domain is GAGVSQSPRYKVAKRGQDVALRCDPISGHVSLFWYQQALGQGPEFLTYFQNEAQLDKSGLPSDRFFAERPEGSVSTLKIQRTQQEDSAVYLCASSYSGSSYEQYFGPGTRLTVT.

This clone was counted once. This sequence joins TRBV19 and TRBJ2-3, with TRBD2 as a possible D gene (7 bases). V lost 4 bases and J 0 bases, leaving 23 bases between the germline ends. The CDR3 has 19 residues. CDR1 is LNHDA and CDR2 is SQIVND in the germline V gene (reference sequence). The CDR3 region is CASSREGTGTGRSTDTQYF. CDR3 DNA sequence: TGTGCCAGTAGTAGGGAAGGAACAGGGACCGGGAGGAGCACAGATACGCAGTATTTT.

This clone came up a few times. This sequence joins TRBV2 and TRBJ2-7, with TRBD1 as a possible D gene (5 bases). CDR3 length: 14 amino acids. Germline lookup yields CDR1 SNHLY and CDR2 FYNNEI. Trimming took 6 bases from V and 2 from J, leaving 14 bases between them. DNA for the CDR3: TGTGCCAGCAGGTCGGCTGGACAAGCCTACGAGCAGTACTTC. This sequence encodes CASRSAGQAYEQYF.

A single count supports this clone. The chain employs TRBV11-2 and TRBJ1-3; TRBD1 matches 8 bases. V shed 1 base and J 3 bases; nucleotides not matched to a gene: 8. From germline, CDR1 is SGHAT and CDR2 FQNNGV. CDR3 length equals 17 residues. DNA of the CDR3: TGTGCCAGCAGCTTAGCCCGGAACAGGGGGGTTGGAAACACCATATATTTT. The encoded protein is CASSLARNRGVGNTIYF. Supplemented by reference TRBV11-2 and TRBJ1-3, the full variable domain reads EAGVAQSPRYKIIEKRQSVAFWCNPISGHATLYWYQQILGQGPKLLIQFQNNGVVDDSQLPKDRFSAERLKGVDSTLKIQPAKLEDSAVYLCASSLARNRGVGNTIYFGEGSWLTVV.

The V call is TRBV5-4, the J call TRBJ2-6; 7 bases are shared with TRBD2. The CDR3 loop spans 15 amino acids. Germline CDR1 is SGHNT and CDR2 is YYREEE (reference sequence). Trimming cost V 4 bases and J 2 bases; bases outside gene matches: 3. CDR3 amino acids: CASSLGGTGANVLTF. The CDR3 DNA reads TGTGCCAGCAGCCTGGGGGGGACTGGGGCCAACGTCCTGACTTTC. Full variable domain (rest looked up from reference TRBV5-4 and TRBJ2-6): ETGVTQSPTHLIKTRGQQVTLRCSSQSGHNTVSWYQQALGQGPQFIFQYYREEENGRGNFPPRFSGLQFPNYSSELNVNALELDDSALYLCASSLGGTGANVLTFGAGSRLTVL.

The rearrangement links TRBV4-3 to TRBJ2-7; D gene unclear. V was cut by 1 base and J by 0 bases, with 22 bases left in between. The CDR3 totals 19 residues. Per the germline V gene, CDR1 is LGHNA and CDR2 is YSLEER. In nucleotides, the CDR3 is TGCGCCAGCAGCCAAGGTTTCCGGGTCAGGACGACCCCCTCCTACGAGCAGTACTTC. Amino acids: CASSQGFRVRTTPSYEQYF.

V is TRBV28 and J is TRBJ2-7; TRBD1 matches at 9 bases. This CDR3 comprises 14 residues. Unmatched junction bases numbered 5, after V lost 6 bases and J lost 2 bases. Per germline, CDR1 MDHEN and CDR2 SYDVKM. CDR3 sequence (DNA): TGTGCCAGCAGAACAGGGGGCAGGACCTACGAGCAGTACTTC. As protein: CASRTGGRTYEQYF.

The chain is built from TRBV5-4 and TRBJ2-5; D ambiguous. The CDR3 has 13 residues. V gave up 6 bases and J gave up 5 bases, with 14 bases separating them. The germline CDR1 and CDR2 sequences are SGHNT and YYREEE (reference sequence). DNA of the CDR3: TGTGCCAGCACACTATGGGAAGGGGAGACCCAGTACTTC. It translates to CASTLWEGETQYF.

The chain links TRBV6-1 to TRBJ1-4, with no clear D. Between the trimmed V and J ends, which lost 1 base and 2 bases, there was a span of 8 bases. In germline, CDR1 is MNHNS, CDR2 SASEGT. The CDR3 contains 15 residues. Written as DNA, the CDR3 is TGTGCCAGCAGTGAAGGGCGCAGGACTAATGAAAAACTGTTTTTT. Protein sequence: CASSEGRRTNEKLFF.

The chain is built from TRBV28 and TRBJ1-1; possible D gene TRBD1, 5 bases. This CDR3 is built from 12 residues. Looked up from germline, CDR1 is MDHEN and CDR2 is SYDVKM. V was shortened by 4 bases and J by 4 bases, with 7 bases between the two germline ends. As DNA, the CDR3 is TGTGCCAGCAGTTCGGGGGGCACTGAAGCTTTCTTT. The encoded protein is CASSSGGTEAFF.

CDR3 coding DNA: TGTGCCAGCAGCTTGTACAGGGCGATGAACACCGGGGAGCTGTTTTTT. Protein sequence: CASSLYRAMNTGELFF. The chain uses TRBV5-5 and TRBJ2-2; the D gene is possibly TRBD1 (6 bases). Germline loops: CDR1 SGHKS, CDR2 YYEKEE (reference sequence). The CDR3 contains 16 residues. The ends were cut back, 1 base at V and 1 base at J, with 11 bases in the middle.

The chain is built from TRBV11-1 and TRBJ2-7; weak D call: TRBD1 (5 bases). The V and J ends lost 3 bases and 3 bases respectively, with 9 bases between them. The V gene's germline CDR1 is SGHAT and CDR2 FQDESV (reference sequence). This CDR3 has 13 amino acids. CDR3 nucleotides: TGTGCCAGCAGCTTGGCAGGGAACTACGAGCAGTACTTC. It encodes CASSLAGNYEQYF.

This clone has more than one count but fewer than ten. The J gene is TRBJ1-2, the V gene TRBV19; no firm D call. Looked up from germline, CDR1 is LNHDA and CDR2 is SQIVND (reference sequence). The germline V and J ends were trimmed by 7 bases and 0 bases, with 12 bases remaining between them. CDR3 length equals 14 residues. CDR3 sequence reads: CASTPGGTNYGYTF. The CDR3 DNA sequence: TGTGCCAGTACCCCGGGTGGGACTAACTATGGCTACACCTTC.

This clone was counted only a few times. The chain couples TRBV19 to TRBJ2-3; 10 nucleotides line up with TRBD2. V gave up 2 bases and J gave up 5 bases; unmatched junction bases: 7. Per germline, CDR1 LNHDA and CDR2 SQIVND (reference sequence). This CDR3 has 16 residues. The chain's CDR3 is CASSISSGGPIDTQYF. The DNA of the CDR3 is TGTGCCAGTAGTATAAGTAGCGGGGGGCCTATAGATACGCAGTATTTT. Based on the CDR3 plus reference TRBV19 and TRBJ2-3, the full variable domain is DGGITQSPKYLFRKEGQNVTLSCEQNLNHDAMYWYRQDPGQGLRLIYYSQIVNDFQKGDIAEGYSVSREKKESFPLTVTSAQKNPTAFYLCASSISSGGPIDTQYFGPGTRLTVL.

CDR3 sequence reads: CASSARTSGNGVNEQFF. The DNA of the CDR3 is TGTGCCAGCAGCGCCAGGACTAGCGGGAATGGTGTCAATGAGCAGTTCTTC. V is TRBV9 and J is TRBJ2-1, with 12 bases identical to TRBD2. CDR1 SGDLS and CDR2 YYNGEE come from the germline V gene. CDR3 size: 17 residues. The V gene end was trimmed by 3 bases and the J gene end by 6 bases; junction bases not matched to a gene: 10.

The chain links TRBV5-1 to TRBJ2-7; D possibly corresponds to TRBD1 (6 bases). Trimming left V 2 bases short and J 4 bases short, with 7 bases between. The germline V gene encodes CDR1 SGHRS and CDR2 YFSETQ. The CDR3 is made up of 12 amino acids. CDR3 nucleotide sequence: TGCGCCAGCAGCTTACAGGGTTACGAGCAGTACTTC. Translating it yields CASSLQGYEQYF.

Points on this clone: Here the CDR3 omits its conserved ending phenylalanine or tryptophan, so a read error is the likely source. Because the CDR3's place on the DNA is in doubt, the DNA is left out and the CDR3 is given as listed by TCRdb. CDR3 in amino acids: CASSLTFAE. The rearrangement links TRBV11-3 to TRBJ1-5. Germline V gene lookup returns CDR1 SGHNT and CDR2 YENEEA. The CDR3 is 9 amino acids in total, end residues counted.

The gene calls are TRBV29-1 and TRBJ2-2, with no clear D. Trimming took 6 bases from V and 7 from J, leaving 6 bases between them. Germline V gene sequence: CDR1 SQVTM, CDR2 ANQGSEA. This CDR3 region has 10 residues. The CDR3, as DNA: TGCAGCGTCCCCCACGGGGAGCTGTTTTTT. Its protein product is CSVPHGELFF.

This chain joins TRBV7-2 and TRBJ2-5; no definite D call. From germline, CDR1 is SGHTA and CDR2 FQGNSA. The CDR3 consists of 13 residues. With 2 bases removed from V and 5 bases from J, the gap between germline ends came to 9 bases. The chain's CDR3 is CASSLRSRETQYF. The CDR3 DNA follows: TGTGCCAGCAGCTTAAGATCGAGGGAGACCCAGTACTTC.

CDR3 loop: CASSLRRGSGNTIYF. CDR3 sequence (DNA): TGTGCCAGCAGCCTCCGGAGAGGCTCTGGAAACACCATATATTTT. This chain links TRBV7-6 with TRBJ1-3; D not certain. This CDR3 comprises 15 residues. V lost 5 bases and J 0 bases, leaving 11 bases between the germline ends. CDR1 SGHVS and CDR2 FNYEAQ come from the germline V gene.

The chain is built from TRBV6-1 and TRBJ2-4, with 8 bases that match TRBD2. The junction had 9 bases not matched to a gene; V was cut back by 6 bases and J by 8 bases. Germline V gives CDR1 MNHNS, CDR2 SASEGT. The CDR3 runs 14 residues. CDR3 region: CASRTGGGLDIQYF. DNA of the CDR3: TGTGCCAGCAGAACCGGGGGGGGACTGGACATTCAGTACTTC.

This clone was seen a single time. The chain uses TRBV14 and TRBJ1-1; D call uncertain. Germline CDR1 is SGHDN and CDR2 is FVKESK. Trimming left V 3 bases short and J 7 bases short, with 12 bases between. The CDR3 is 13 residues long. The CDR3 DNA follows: TGTGCCAGCAGCCATGCACAACTAATTGAAGCTTTCTTT. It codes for CASSHAQLIEAFF. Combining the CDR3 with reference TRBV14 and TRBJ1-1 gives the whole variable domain EAGVTQFPSHSVIEKGQTVTLRCDPISGHDNLYWYRRVMGKEIKFLLHFVKESKQDESGMPNNRFLAERTGGTYSTLKVQPAELEDSGVYFCASSHAQLIEAFFGQGTRLTVV.

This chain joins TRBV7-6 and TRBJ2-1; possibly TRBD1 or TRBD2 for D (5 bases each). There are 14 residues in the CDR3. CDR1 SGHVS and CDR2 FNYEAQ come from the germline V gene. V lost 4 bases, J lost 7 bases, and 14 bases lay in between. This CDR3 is CASSSQIWGNEQFF. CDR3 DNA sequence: TGTGCCAGCAGCTCCCAAATATGGGGGAATGAGCAGTTCTTC.

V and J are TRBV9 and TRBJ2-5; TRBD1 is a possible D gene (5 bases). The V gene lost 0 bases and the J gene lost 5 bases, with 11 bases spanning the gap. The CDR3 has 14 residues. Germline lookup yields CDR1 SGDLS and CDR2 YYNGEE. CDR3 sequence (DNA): TGTGCCAGCAGCGTAGGATCCTCAGGGGAGACCCAGTACTTC. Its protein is CASSVGSSGETQYF. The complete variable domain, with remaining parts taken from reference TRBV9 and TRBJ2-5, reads DSGVTQTPKHLITATGQRVTLRCSPRSGDLSVYWYQQSLDQGLQFLIQYYNGEERAKGNILERFSAQQFPDLHSELNLSSLELGDSALYFCASSVGSSGETQYFGPGTRLLVL.